This is a list of T cell receptor beta chains from one sample in a study of cytomegalovirus exposure and HLA in healthy donors. Data came from immunoSEQ multiplex PCR; TCRdb stores just in-frame clones and leaves some out. The table includes around 220,000 clones, over 75% detected once. The sample consisted of PBMCs. These receptor sequences come from a girl aged 2 to 10 in good health and CMV-seronegative. The CDR3 runs from the conserved cysteine through the conserved F or W. Expanded clones are given a class, and other clones once, few, many or no size at all.

CDR3aa: CAISEYPQGTEAFF
abundance: NA
v_gene: TRBV10-3

CDR3aa: CASSLSTSGRWEQYF
abundance: NA
v_gene: TRBV27

CDR3aa: CASSPLAGSYEQYF
abundance: NA
v_gene: TRBV18

CDR3aa: CASSRQAGADTQYF
abundance: NA
v_gene: TRBV27

CDR3aa: CASSYGDREVEKLFF
abundance: NA
v_gene: TRBV6-5

CDR3aa: CASSSDRAAEAFF
abundance: NA
v_gene: TRBV7-3

CDR3aa: CASSQDPGRAYEQYF
abundance: NA
v_gene: TRBV4-1

CDR3aa: CASSLGRGGYTF
abundance: NA
v_gene: TRBV6-1

CDR3aa: CASSLRTSTDTQYF
abundance: NA
v_gene: TRBV11-2

CDR3aa: CASSLEAPRTSGVQYEQYF
abundance: few
v_gene: TRBV7-6

CDR3aa: CASSYGTGLNTEAFF
abundance: NA
v_gene: TRBV6-5

CDR3aa: CATSIPGTGGKAFF
abundance: NA
v_gene: TRBV15

CDR3aa: CASSSFRTGETQYF
abundance: once
v_gene: TRBV7-9

CDR3aa: CASSYGEMNTEAFF
abundance: few
v_gene: TRBV6-5

CDR3aa: CASSAPGTSGRSLGEQYF
abundance: NA
v_gene: TRBV5-1

CDR3aa: CSSSLQGTRRNGYTF
abundance: NA
v_gene: TRBV7-9

CDR3aa: CASSPGSGQGNTEAFF
abundance: NA
v_gene: TRBV4-1

CDR3aa: CASSFALAGDLWDTQYF
abundance: NA
v_gene: TRBV5-4

CDR3aa: CASSQVLDRGSEQFF
abundance: NA
v_gene: TRBV4-1

CDR3aa: CSVDKSLEAFF
abundance: NA
v_gene: TRBV29-1

CDR3aa: CASSFELSYEQYF
abundance: NA
v_gene: TRBV5-4

CDR3aa: CATSRDLQDNQPQHF
abundance: NA
v_gene: TRBV15

CDR3aa: CASSIGHQPQHF
abundance: once
v_gene: TRBV19

CDR3aa: CASSLAGGTNTEAFF
abundance: NA
v_gene: TRBV5-1

CDR3aa: CASSYGSNEQFF
abundance: once
v_gene: TRBV6-6

CDR3aa: CASSPAGESDGYTF
abundance: NA
v_gene: TRBV25-1

CDR3aa: CASSSFVGDYEQYF
abundance: NA
v_gene: TRBV5-1

CDR3aa: CSVEGQGGYEQYF
abundance: NA
v_gene: TRBV29-1

CDR3aa: CASSFHSNEQFF
abundance: NA
v_gene: TRBV7-9

CDR3aa: CAWRKVLAGDLGFQETQYF
abundance: NA
v_gene: TRBV30

CDR3aa: CASSYPATSGSYEQYF
abundance: NA
v_gene: TRBV5-1

CDR3aa: CASSPGRLAGSDTQYF
abundance: NA
v_gene: TRBV4-1

CDR3aa: CASSWRGGSDTQYF
abundance: NA
v_gene: TRBV9

CDR3aa: CASSSRVGHRGYEQYF
abundance: NA
v_gene: TRBV27

CDR3aa: CASSKAWTRSNEQYF
abundance: once
v_gene: TRBV21-1

CDR3aa: CASSGQPGSNQPQHF
abundance: few
v_gene: TRBV2

CDR3aa: CASSQGPLNEQFF
abundance: NA
v_gene: TRBV6-5

CDR3aa: CASSVTGIYEQYF
abundance: NA
v_gene: TRBV6-1

CDR3aa: CASSYSKRWKVAEAFF
abundance: NA
v_gene: TRBV6-5

CDR3aa: CASAGKGETQYF
abundance: NA
v_gene: TRBV12-5

CDR3aa: CASSAGVGSPLHF
abundance: NA
v_gene: TRBV7-6

CDR3aa: CASRPGTGPEAFF
abundance: NA
v_gene: TRBV27

CDR3aa: CASRAGGSPPLHF
abundance: NA
v_gene: TRBV6-1

CDR3aa: CASSPGEGPYNEQFF
abundance: NA
v_gene: TRBV9

CDR3aa: CASSLAGEQYF
abundance: NA
v_gene: TRBV5-1

CDR3aa: CASIKGSSADTQYF
abundance: NA
v_gene: TRBV5-1

CDR3aa: CAISESATYEQYF
abundance: NA
v_gene: TRBV10-3

CDR3aa: CASSSSVGGGFHEQYF
abundance: NA
v_gene: TRBV7-9

CDR3aa: CASSARQGAYEQYF
abundance: once
v_gene: TRBV5-1

CDR3aa: CAGLTGVQNTGELFF
abundance: NA
v_gene: TRBV9

CDR3aa: CASSVEAGKSYGYTF
abundance: NA
v_gene: TRBV9

CDR3aa: CSVGGKSSYNEQFF
abundance: NA
v_gene: TRBV29-1

CDR3aa: CASSSGLALDQETQYF
abundance: NA
v_gene: TRBV5-1

CDR3aa: CASSNHHRGSAYEQYF
abundance: NA
v_gene: TRBV25-1

CDR3aa: CASSLVRTGPTDTQYF
abundance: NA
v_gene: TRBV5-1

CDR3aa: CASSPGLAGGRSEQFF
abundance: NA
v_gene: TRBV9

CDR3aa: CASSMGAGSLNEQFF
abundance: NA
v_gene: TRBV19

CDR3aa: CAIAGEPQGTQYF
abundance: NA
v_gene: TRBV10-3

CDR3aa: CSASLAGAYNEQFF
abundance: NA
v_gene: TRBV29-1